Presented here are 18 T cell receptor beta chains from one specimen sequenced in a study of Tregs in tolerant kidney transplant recipients. Mixed chimerism was transient after nonmyeloablative marrow transplants from related graft donors. TCRdb's table, derived via immunoSEQ multiplex PCR, lists solely in-frame clones and lacks some. Its table lists 30,000 to 40,000 clones. The sequences come from CD4+ T cells from blood (PBMCs), collected 24 months after the transplant. The receptor set was obtained from a human patient who received a combined kidney and bone marrow transplant. Part of the T cell pool may stem from the graft donor.

A note on this clone: The read is 3 residues too short to cover the CDR3 end, so that end is filled in from the germline J gene. The chain recombines TRBV5-1 with TRBJ2-4, with 8 bases identical to TRBD2. V was clipped by 0 bases and J by 6 bases; unmatched bases: 8. The length of the CDR3 is 16 residues. Per the germline V gene, CDR1 is SGHRS and CDR2 is YFSETQ. CDR3 bases read: TGCGCCAGCAGCTTGGCCGGGGTAGCGGGACGAAACATT. It encodes CASSLAGVAGRNI. The complete CDR3 sequence is CASSLAGVAGRNIQYF.

Concerning this clone: The read ends 3 residues early relative to the CDR3; the germline J gene fills the gap. The V call is TRBV5-1, the J call TRBJ2-2; possibly TRBD1 for D (6 bases). There are 15 residues in the CDR3. CDR1 is SGHRS and CDR2 is YFSETQ in the germline V gene. Trimming cost V 7 bases and J 5 bases, with 18 bases left between them. This CDR3 reads CASSSGEGWTGELFF. The part of the CDR3 DNA that was read is TGCGCCAGCTCATCAGGGGAAGGTTGGACCGGGGAG. Supplemented by reference TRBV5-1 and TRBJ2-2, the full variable domain reads KAGVTQTPRYLIKTRGQQVTLSCSPISGHRSVSWYQQTPGQGLQFLFEYFSETQRNKGNFPGRFSGRQFSNSRSEMNVSTLELGDSALYLCASSSGEGWTGELFFGEGSRLTVL.

A note on this clone: Read sequence stops 3 residues before the CDR3 end, and the germline J gene provides the missing end. The chain has TRBV5-1 and TRBJ1-2, with 8 bases aligning to TRBD1. Germline trimming cut 7 bases from V and 3 bases from J; bases unmatched to any gene: 23. This CDR3 spans 19 amino acids. Looked up from germline, CDR1 is SGHRS and CDR2 is YFSETQ. CDR3 DNA (partial): TGCGCCAGCTCACCTACCGCTTGGCCTTTAAAGGACAGGGACTATGGC. Amino acid sequence: CASSPTAWPLKDRDYG. The entire CDR3 reads CASSPTAWPLKDRDYGYTF.

In the case of this clone: With the read ending 3 residues before the CDR3 end, the germline J gene is used to fill in that end. The chain carries TRBV20-1 and TRBJ2-5, with 10 bases lining up with TRBD1. Unmatched junction bases numbered 7, after V lost 8 bases and J lost 4 bases. CDR1 is DFQATT and CDR2 is SNEGSKA in the germline V gene (reference sequence). The CDR3 has 13 amino acids. Incomplete CDR3 DNA: TGCAGTCAACAGACAGGGGGCCGAGAGACC. It specifies CSQQTGGRET. The CDR3, in full, reads CSQQTGGRETQYF.

Concerning this clone: The CDR3 end lies 3 residues beyond the end of the read and is filled in from the germline J gene. The gene calls are TRBV7-3 and TRBJ1-1; D ambiguous. V was trimmed by 5 bases and J by 3 bases, leaving 16 bases between them. Germline loops: CDR1 SGHTA, CDR2 FQGTGA. This CDR3 comprises 15 residues. CDR3 region: CASSVEGLPYTEAFF. The part of the CDR3 DNA that was read is TGTGCCAGCAGCGTAGAGGGTTTACCATACACTGAA.

Notes on this clone: The read terminates 3 residues ahead of where the CDR3 ends, so the germline J gene completes it. This chain joins TRBV10-3 and TRBJ2-2; D assignment may be TRBD1 or TRBD2 (7 bases each). The CDR3 is 15 amino acids. The V end was cut by 5 bases, the J end by 3 bases, with 13 bases between. CDR1 is ENHRY and CDR2 is SYGVKD in the germline V gene. CDR3 amino acids: CAISKQGRDTGELFF. CDR3 DNA, as far as it was read: TGTGCCATCAGTAAACAGGGGAGGGACACCGGGGAG.

A word on this clone: The CDR3 end is not reached by the read, which stops 3 residues before it; the germline J gene fills it in. This rearrangement joins TRBV7-9 to TRBJ1-1; the D gene is possibly TRBD1 (6 bases). CDR1 SEHNR and CDR2 FQNEAQ come from the germline V gene (reference sequence). Trimming shortened V by 6 bases and J by 3 bases, and 11 bases separated the two germline ends. The CDR3 has 13 amino acids. Partial CDR3 DNA: TGTGCCAGCAGTTATACAGGGTACACTGAA. Translation: CASSYTGYTE. In full, the CDR3 reads CASSYTGYTEAFF.

Details on this clone: The CDR3 is cut off 3 residues early in the read; its end comes from the germline J gene. This sequence joins TRBV7-3 and TRBJ1-6, with D possibly matching TRBD1 (5 bases). V was pared by 2 bases and J by 5 bases, with 7 bases between. The germline gives CDR1 SGHTA, CDR2 FQGTGA. CDR3 length: 14 residues. Incomplete CDR3 DNA: TGTGCCAGCAGCTTATCAGGGAATAATTCACCC. Translated, it gives CASSLSGNNSP. The whole CDR3 protein is CASSLSGNNSPLHF.

Remarks on this clone: The read stops 3 residues short of the end of the CDR3; the missing end is completed from the germline J gene. The J gene is TRBJ2-1, the V gene TRBV20-1; D is perhaps TRBD1 (5 bases). This CDR3 has 12 amino acids. From germline, CDR1 is DFQATT and CDR2 SNEGSKA (reference sequence). The V gene lost 3 bases and the J gene lost 9 bases, with 12 bases spanning the gap. CDR3: CSASQGGGEQFF. The DNA read from the CDR3 is TGCAGTGCTAGTCAGGGCGGTGGTGAG.

Concerning this clone: The read ends 3 residues early relative to the CDR3; the germline J gene fills the gap. The chain joins TRBV7-3 to TRBJ2-1, with 7 positions matching TRBD2. The CDR3 consists of 14 residues. Trimming removed 1 base from V and 9 bases from J; junction bases left unmatched: 6. Per the germline V gene, CDR1 is SGHTA and CDR2 is FQGTGA. Incomplete CDR3 DNA: TGTGCCAGCAGCTTAAAGCCGGGGGGTGTTGAG. It encodes CASSLKPGGVE. Given in full, the CDR3 is CASSLKPGGVEQFF.

Partial CDR3 DNA: TGTGCCAGCAGCTCCGGGACTAGCGGGACCCATGAG. Translated: CASSSGTSGTHE. The full CDR3 protein reads CASSSGTSGTHEQFF. The V gene is TRBV5-4, the J gene TRBJ2-1; 13 nucleotides match TRBD2. The read is 3 residues too short to cover the CDR3 end, so that end is filled in from the germline J gene. The V segment lost 3 bases and the J segment 8 bases; nucleotides outside the gene matches: 5. This CDR3 is 15 amino acids long. Germline lookup yields CDR1 SGHNT and CDR2 YYREEE (reference sequence).

Notes on this clone: The missing CDR3 end, 3 residues past where the read stops, is filled in from the germline J gene. V gene TRBV20-1 combines with J gene TRBJ2-3, with a weak D call TRBD2 (6 bases). With 4 bases removed from V and 0 bases from J, the gap between germline ends came to 17 bases. CDR1 is DFQATT and CDR2 is SNEGSKA in the germline V gene (reference sequence). The CDR3 runs 16 residues. The CDR3 DNA, read in part, is TGCAGTGCTATTTTAGCGGAGTCTTCTAGCACAGATACG. This translates into CSAILAESSSTDT. From start to end, the CDR3 is CSAILAESSSTDTQYF.

As to this clone: Sequencing ends 3 residues short of the CDR3 end; the germline J gene provides the rest. The chain recombines TRBV10-3 with TRBJ1-5; 9 nucleotides match TRBD1. Germline CDR1 reads ENHRY; CDR2 reads SYGVKD. The V segment lost 2 bases and the J segment 3 bases; nucleotides outside the gene matches: 5. There are 16 residues in the CDR3. The CDR3 sequence is CAISEGTGTINQPQHF. Incomplete CDR3 DNA: TGTGCCATCAGTGAGGGGACAGGGACCATCAATCAGCCC.

Concerning this clone itself: The read terminates 3 residues before the CDR3 end, so the remaining end is supplied by the germline J gene. The rearrangement links TRBV7-8 to TRBJ2-5; the D gene is possibly TRBD2 (6 bases). With 1 base removed from V and 5 bases from J, the gap between germline ends came to 11 bases. CDR1 and CDR2 from the germline V gene are SGHVS and FQNEAQ. The CDR3 contains 14 residues. The CDR3 here is CASSLGGMAETQYF. Incomplete CDR3 DNA: TGTGCCAGCAGCTTAGGCGGGATGGCGGAGACC.

Worth noting for this clone: The CDR3 end falls 3 residues outside the read, so it is completed with the germline J gene. V gene TRBV2 combines with J gene TRBJ1-5; the D is unclear. The germline CDR1 and CDR2 sequences are SNHLY and FYNNEI. CDR3 length equals 15 residues. Trimming pared 5 bases from V and 4 bases from J, leaving 15 bases between. CDR3 bases read: TGTGCCAGCAGTATCCTGAGGCACACAAATCAGCCC. Protein product: CASSILRHTNQP. The entire CDR3 reads CASSILRHTNQPQHF.

The CDR3 here is CASRAGANEQFF. The DNA read from the CDR3 is TGTGCCAGCAGGGCGGGGGCCAATGAG. The V call is TRBV2, the J call TRBJ2-1; maybe TRBD2 (7 bases). The DNA ends 3 residues before the CDR3 does, and the rest of the CDR3 is filled in from the germline J gene. This CDR3 comprises 12 residues. V was clipped by 6 bases and J by 6 bases, with 9 bases between them. Germline V gene data show CDR1 as SNHLY and CDR2 as FYNNEI.

As to this clone: The DNA ends 3 residues before the CDR3 does, and the rest of the CDR3 is filled in from the germline J gene. This chain joins TRBV19 and TRBJ2-6; D perhaps matches TRBD1 (6 bases). The V end lost 10 bases, the J end lost 0 bases, and 13 bases lay between the germline ends. Germline lookup yields CDR1 LNHDA and CDR2 SQIVND (reference sequence). The CDR3 covers 15 residues. The CDR3 DNA, read in part, is TGTGCCACCCGGGACAAAAGCTCTGGGGCCAACGTC. It translates to CATRDKSSGANV. The entire CDR3 reads CATRDKSSGANVLTF.

Incomplete CDR3 DNA: TGCAGTGCTAAACCTACGGTCGAAAACATT. Protein sequence: CSAKPTVENI. The whole CDR3 region reads CSAKPTVENIQYF. The V call is TRBV20-1, the J call TRBJ2-4; D ambiguous. The sequence runs out 3 residues before the end of the CDR3; the remainder is reconstructed from the germline J gene. This CDR3 has 13 residues. Germline CDR1 and CDR2: DFQATT and SNEGSKA (reference sequence). V was clipped by 4 bases and J by 5 bases, with 12 bases between them.